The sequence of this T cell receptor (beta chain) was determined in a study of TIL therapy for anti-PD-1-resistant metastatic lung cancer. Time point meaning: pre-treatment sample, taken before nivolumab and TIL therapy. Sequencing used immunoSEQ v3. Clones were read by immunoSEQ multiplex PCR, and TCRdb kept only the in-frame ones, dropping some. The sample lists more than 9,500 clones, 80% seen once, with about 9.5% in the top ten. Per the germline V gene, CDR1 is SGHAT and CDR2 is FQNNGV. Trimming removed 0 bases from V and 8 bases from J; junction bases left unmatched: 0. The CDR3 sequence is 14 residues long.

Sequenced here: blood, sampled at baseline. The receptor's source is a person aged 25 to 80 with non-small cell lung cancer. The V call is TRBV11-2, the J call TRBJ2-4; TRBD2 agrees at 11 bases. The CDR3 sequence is CASSLEGLADIQYF. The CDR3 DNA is TGTGCCAGCAGCTTAGAGGGACTAGCGGACATTCAGTACTTC.